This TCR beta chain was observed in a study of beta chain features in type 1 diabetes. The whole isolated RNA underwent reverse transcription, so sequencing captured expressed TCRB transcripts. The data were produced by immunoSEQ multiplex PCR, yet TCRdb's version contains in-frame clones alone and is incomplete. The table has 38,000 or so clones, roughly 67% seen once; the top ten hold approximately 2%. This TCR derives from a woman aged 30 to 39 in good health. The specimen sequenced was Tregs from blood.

The CDR3 region is CASRNLASAGELFF. Written as DNA, the CDR3 is TGTGCCAGCAGGAACCTAGCGAGCGCCGGGGAGCTGTTTTTT. The J gene is TRBJ2-2, the V gene TRBV2, with D possibly matching TRBD2 (6 bases). Germline V gives CDR1 SNHLY, CDR2 FYNNEI. This CDR3 contains 14 residues. The ends were cut back, 6 bases at V and 6 bases at J, with 14 bases in the middle.